This T cell receptor beta chain was recovered during a study of shared clonotypes between healthy human individuals. Study results and caveats: Clonotypes shared by all four donors outscored non-shared clonotypes in generation probability.

CDR1 is MNHEY and CDR2 is SMNVEV in the germline V gene (reference sequence). V was cut by 6 bases and J by 3 bases, with 15 bases left in between. The CDR3 has 14 residues. Study donors comprised healthy, HIV-negative adults devoid of recent acute infection or vaccination. A CD45RA-negative memory subset and a CD45RA+ naive subset were separated from the CD4+ cells. Method: immunoSEQ multiplex PCR; TCRdb's copy keeps in-frame clones and lacks some. This sample has 2 million to 2.5 million clones, with approximately 95% found just once. About this clone itself: What it recognizes is unknown.

The sequence derives from a young man in good health. Some clones in this sample may be carry-over from other donors' samples. This sequence joins TRBV27 and TRBJ2-7; the D gene is possibly TRBD2 (5 bases). Source material: naive CD4+ T cells from PBMCs. Subset specified: CD45RA+ positively selected. The CDR3 DNA reads TGTGCCAGCAGACACCTTGGGAGCGGCTACGAGCAGTACTTC. Translated, it gives CASRHLGSGYEQYF.